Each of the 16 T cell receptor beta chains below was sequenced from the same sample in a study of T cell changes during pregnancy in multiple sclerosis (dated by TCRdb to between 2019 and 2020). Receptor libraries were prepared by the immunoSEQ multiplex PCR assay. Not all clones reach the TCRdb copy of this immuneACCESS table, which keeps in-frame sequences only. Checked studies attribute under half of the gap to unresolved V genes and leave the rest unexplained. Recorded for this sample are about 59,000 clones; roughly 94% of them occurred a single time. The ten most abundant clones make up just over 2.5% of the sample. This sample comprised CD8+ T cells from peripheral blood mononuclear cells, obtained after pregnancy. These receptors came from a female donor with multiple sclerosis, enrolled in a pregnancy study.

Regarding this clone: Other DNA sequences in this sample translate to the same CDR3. The CDR3 loop is CASSMGTGPYEQYF. The CDR3 DNA reads as TGTGCCAGTAGTATGGGGACAGGGCCCTACGAGCAGTACTTC. This chain links TRBV19 with TRBJ2-7; 9 bases agree with TRBD1. CDR1 is LNHDA and CDR2 is SQIVND in the germline V gene (reference sequence). The CDR3 loop spans 14 amino acids. With V trimmed by 3 bases and J by 2 bases, 2 bases remained unmatched.

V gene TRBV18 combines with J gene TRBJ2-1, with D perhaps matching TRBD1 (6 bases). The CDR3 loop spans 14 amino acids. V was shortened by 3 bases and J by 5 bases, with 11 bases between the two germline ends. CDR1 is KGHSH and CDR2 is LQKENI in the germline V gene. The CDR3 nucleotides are TGTGCCAGCTCACCGGGGTCAGGGGACAATGAGCAGTTCTTC. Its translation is CASSPGSGDNEQFF.

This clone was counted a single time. The CDR3, as DNA: TGTGCCAGCAGTTCTGACGGGAGCTCCTACAATGAGCAGTTCTTC. Translated: CASSSDGSSYNEQFF. V is TRBV27 and J is TRBJ2-1, with TRBD2 as a possible D gene (6 bases). V was clipped by 4 bases and J by 0 bases, with 10 bases between them. The CDR3 contains 15 residues. Germline V gives CDR1 MNHEY, CDR2 SMNVEV (reference sequence).

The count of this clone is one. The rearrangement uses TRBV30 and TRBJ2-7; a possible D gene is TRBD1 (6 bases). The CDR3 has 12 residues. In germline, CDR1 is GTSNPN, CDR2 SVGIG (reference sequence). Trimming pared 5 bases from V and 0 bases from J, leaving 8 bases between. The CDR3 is CAWRDNSYEQYF. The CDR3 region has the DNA TGTGCCTGGCGGGACAACTCCTACGAGCAGTACTTC.

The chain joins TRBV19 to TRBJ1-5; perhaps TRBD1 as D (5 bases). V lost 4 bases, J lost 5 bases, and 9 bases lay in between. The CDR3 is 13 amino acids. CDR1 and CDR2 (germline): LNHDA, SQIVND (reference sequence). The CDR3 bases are TGTGCCAGTAGTAGTAGGGGTTATCAGCCCCAGCATTTT. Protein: CASSSRGYQPQHF.

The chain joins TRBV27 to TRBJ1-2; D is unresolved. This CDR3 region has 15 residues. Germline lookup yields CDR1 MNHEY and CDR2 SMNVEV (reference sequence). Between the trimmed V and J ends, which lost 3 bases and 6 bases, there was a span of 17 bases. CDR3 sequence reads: CASSFHPAGVNGYTF. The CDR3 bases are TGTGCCAGCAGTTTTCACCCTGCAGGCGTTAATGGCTACACCTTC.

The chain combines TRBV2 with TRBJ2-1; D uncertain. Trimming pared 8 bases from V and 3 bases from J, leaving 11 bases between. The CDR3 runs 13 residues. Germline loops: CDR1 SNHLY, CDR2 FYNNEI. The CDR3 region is CASARTVYNEQFF. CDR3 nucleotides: TGTGCCAGCGCTAGAACCGTCTACAATGAGCAGTTCTTC.

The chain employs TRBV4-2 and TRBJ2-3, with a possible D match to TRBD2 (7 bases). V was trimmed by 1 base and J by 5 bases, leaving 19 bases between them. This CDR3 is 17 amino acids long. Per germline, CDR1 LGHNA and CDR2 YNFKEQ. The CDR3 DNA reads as TGTGCCAGCAGCCAAGTGCTCCGGGACGGGGGGCAAGATACGCAGTATTTT. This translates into CASSQVLRDGGQDTQYF.

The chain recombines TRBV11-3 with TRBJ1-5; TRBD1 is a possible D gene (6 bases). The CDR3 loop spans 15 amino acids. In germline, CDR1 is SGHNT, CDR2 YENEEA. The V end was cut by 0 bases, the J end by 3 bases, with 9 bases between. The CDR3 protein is CASSLDDRHNQPQHF. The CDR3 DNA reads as TGTGCCAGCAGCTTAGATGACAGGCACAATCAGCCCCAGCATTTT. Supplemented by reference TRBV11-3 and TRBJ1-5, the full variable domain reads EAGVVQSPRYKIIEKKQPVAFWCNPISGHNTLYWYLQNLGQGPELLIRYENEEAVDDSQLPKDRFSAERLKGVDSTLKIQPAELGDSAVYLCASSLDDRHNQPQHFGDGTRLSIL.

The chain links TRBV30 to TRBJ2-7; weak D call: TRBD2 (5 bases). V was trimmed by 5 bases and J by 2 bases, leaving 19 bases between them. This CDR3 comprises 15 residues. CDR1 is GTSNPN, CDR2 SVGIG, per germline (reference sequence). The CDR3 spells CAWGIPGFSPYEQYF. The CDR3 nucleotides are TGTGCCTGGGGAATCCCGGGGTTCTCGCCCTACGAGCAGTACTTC.

The CDR3 loop is CASSLSGFSDTRNTGELFF. Here the CDR3 DNA reads TGTGCCAGCAGTTTATCAGGTTTTTCGGACACGCGGAACACCGGGGAGCTGTTTTTT. The chain carries TRBV27 and TRBJ2-2; D possibly corresponds to TRBD1 (5 bases). With 0 bases removed from V and 1 base from J, the gap between germline ends came to 18 bases. The CDR3 extends over 19 amino acids. Germline values: CDR1 MNHEY, CDR2 SMNVEV (reference sequence).

The DNA of the CDR3 is TGTGCCAGCTCCCAGAGAGGGGGAGCCGGCGAGCAGTACTTC. Translating gives CASSQRGGAGEQYF. V is TRBV5-4 and J is TRBJ2-7; possible D gene TRBD1, 6 bases. V was clipped by 7 bases and J by 6 bases, with 20 bases between them. The CDR3 has 14 residues. Germline V gene sequence: CDR1 SGHNT, CDR2 YYREEE (reference sequence).

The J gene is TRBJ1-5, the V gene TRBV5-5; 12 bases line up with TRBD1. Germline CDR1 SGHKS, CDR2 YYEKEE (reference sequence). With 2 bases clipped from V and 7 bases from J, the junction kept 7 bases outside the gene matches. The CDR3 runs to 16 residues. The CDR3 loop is CASSFWGQGAEQPQHF. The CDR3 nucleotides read TGTGCCAGCAGCTTCTGGGGACAGGGGGCTGAGCAGCCCCAGCATTTT.

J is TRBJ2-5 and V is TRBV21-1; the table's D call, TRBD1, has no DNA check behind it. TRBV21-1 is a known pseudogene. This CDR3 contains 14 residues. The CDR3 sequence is CASSKSQGKETQYF. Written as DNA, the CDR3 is TGTGCCAGCAGCAAATCCCAGGGGAAAGAGACCCAGTACTTC.

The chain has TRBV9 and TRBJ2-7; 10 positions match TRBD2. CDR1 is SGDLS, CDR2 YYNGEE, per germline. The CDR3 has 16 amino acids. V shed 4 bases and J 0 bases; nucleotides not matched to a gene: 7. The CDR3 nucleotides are TGTGCCAGCAGCCCCTTAGGACTAGCGGACTCCTACGAGCAGTACTTC. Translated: CASSPLGLADSYEQYF.

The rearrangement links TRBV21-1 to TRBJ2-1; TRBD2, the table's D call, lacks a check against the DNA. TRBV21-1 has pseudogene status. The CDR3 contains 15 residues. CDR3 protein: CASSKPGLRHLEQFF. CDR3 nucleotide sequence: TGTGCCAGCAGCAAACCAGGACTCCGACACCTTGAGCAGTTCTTC.